This is a list of T cell receptor beta chains from one sample in a study of cytomegalovirus exposure and HLA in healthy donors. The repertoire was sequenced with immunoSEQ multiplex PCR; TCRdb's copy has only in-frame clones and lacks some. The profile shows about 190,000 clones, roughly 79% of them singletons. Sequencing input: PBMCs. The receptors originated from a woman between 18 and 29 years old in good health and CMV-seronegative. Both conserved end residues are part of each CDR3. The D gene is left open where the match is weak. Some rows mark clone size as missing; the rest say once, few, many or name a class of expanded clone.

CDR3 DNA: TGTGCCAGCAGTGACTCGGGCAAGACCTACAATGAGCAGTTCTTC
CDR3 protein: CASSDSGKTYNEQFF
J gene: TRBJ2-1
CDR3 length: 15
clone size: -
D gene: -
V gene: TRBV6-4

CDR3 DNA: TGTGCCAGCAGGATAACAGCGAACACTGAAGCTTTCTTT
CDR3 protein: CASRITANTEAFF
J gene: TRBJ1-1
CDR3 length: 13
clone size: once
D gene: -
V gene: TRBV27

CDR3 DNA: TGCGCCAGCAGCTCCATGTCGCAGGGGTCGGGAAATGAAAAACTGTTTTTT
CDR3 protein: CASSSMSQGSGNEKLFF
J gene: TRBJ1-4
CDR3 length: 17
clone size: -
D gene: -
V gene: TRBV5-1

CDR3 DNA: TGTGCCAGCAGCCCCGGACAGGGATATAACACTGAAGCTTTCTTT
CDR3 protein: CASSPGQGYNTEAFF
J gene: TRBJ1-1
CDR3 length: 15
clone size: -
D gene: TRBD1
V gene: TRBV5-6

CDR3 DNA: TGTGCCAGCAGTTTTTCTTCCGGGACAACAAATTCACCCCTCCACTTT
CDR3 protein: CASSFSSGTTNSPLHF
J gene: TRBJ1-6
CDR3 length: 16
clone size: once
D gene: -
V gene: TRBV28

CDR3 DNA: TGTGCCAGCAGGGTACAGAGCTCCTATAATTCACCCCTCCACTTT
CDR3 protein: CASRVQSSYNSPLHF
J gene: TRBJ1-6
CDR3 length: 15
clone size: -
D gene: -
V gene: TRBV6-1

CDR3 DNA: TGCGCCAGCAGTGCTCCGGGACAGCCTGAAGCTTTCTTT
CDR3 protein: CASSAPGQPEAFF
J gene: TRBJ1-1
CDR3 length: 13
clone size: -
D gene: TRBD1
V gene: TRBV10-1

CDR3 DNA: TGTGCCAGCAGCTTAGAGGCTAGCGGGGGGTATTACAATGAGCAGTTCTTC
CDR3 protein: CASSLEASGGYYNEQFF
J gene: TRBJ2-1
CDR3 length: 17
clone size: -
D gene: TRBD2
V gene: TRBV13

CDR3 DNA: TGTGCCAGCAGCCCTACGGGGGGCATCTCTGGAAACACCATATATTTT
CDR3 protein: CASSPTGGISGNTIYF
J gene: TRBJ1-3
CDR3 length: 16
clone size: -
D gene: -
V gene: TRBV9

CDR3 DNA: TGTGCCAGCAGCGACAGGGGGTACTATGGCTACACCTTC
CDR3 protein: CASSDRGYYGYTF
J gene: TRBJ1-2
CDR3 length: 13
clone size: -
D gene: TRBD1
V gene: TRBV28

CDR3 DNA: TGTGCCAGCAGCGCACAGGGGTCCAATCAGCCCCAGCATTTT
CDR3 protein: CASSAQGSNQPQHF
J gene: TRBJ1-5
CDR3 length: 14
clone size: once
D gene: TRBD1
V gene: TRBV5-6

CDR3 DNA: TGTGCCAGCAGCCGGGGGGAGAGCCCCATTAATTCACCCCTCCACTTT
CDR3 protein: CASSRGESPINSPLHF
J gene: TRBJ1-6
CDR3 length: 16
clone size: -
D gene: -
V gene: TRBV5-8

CDR3 DNA: TGTGCCAGCAGCCATTACGGGACACCTGAAGCTTTCTTT
CDR3 protein: CASSHYGTPEAFF
J gene: TRBJ1-1
CDR3 length: 13
clone size: -
D gene: -
V gene: TRBV5-4

CDR3 DNA: TGTGCCAGCAGCTTGGGGACAGGGGGCAACGGCTACACCTTC
CDR3 protein: CASSLGTGGNGYTF
J gene: TRBJ1-2
CDR3 length: 14
clone size: -
D gene: TRBD1
V gene: TRBV5-4

CDR3 DNA: TGTGCCACCAGCCTTGGGACAGGCAATCAGCCCCAGCATTTT
CDR3 protein: CATSLGTGNQPQHF
J gene: TRBJ1-5
CDR3 length: 14
clone size: -
D gene: TRBD1
V gene: TRBV15

CDR3 DNA: TGTGCCTGCCGAGCGGACAGGGTCGCTTTCTTT
CDR3 protein: CACRADRVAFF
J gene: TRBJ1-1
CDR3 length: 11
clone size: -
D gene: TRBD1
V gene: TRBV28

CDR3 DNA: TGTGCCAGCAGCGCCAGACCGGGACAGGGAAAGAACACCGGGGAGCTGTTTTTT
CDR3 protein: CASSARPGQGKNTGELFF
J gene: TRBJ2-2
CDR3 length: 18
clone size: -
D gene: TRBD1
V gene: TRBV9

CDR3 DNA: TGTGCCAGCAGTGACCCAGCGGAACAAGAGACCCAGTACTTC
CDR3 protein: CASSDPAEQETQYF
J gene: TRBJ2-5
CDR3 length: 14
clone size: -
D gene: -
V gene: TRBV6-1

CDR3 DNA: TGCGCCAGCAGCTTGGCCATTTTAGCGGGAGCCAGCAATGAGCAGTTCTTC
CDR3 protein: CASSLAILAGASNEQFF
J gene: TRBJ2-1
CDR3 length: 17
clone size: -
D gene: TRBD2
V gene: TRBV5-1

CDR3 DNA: TGTGCCAGCAGCAAGACAGGGGGCGGTGGCTACACCTTC
CDR3 protein: CASSKTGGGGYTF
J gene: TRBJ1-2
CDR3 length: 13
clone size: -
D gene: TRBD1
V gene: TRBV7-3

CDR3 DNA: TGTGCCAGCAGTGGCGGGATCCGGGCCTACGAGCAGTACTTC
CDR3 protein: CASSGGIRAYEQYF
J gene: TRBJ2-7
CDR3 length: 14
clone size: -
D gene: -
V gene: TRBV25-1

CDR3 DNA: TGTGCCAGCAGTTTGCCGGGACAGTCTAATGAAAAACTGTTTTTT
CDR3 protein: CASSLPGQSNEKLFF
J gene: TRBJ1-4
CDR3 length: 15
clone size: -
D gene: TRBD1
V gene: TRBV28